Given below is one T cell receptor beta chain in context. The antigen remains unidentified. This entry comes from a study of T cell responses to AZD1222 COVID-19 vaccine. Study-wide context: Second-dose intervals near 4 or 12 weeks were combined.

Findings and limits, study-wide: Baseline seropositivity occurred in only a handful of AZD1222 recipients. Spike as a whole was targeted by vaccine-associated CD4 TCRs, dominant at 160-218 and 743-854.

The protocol was immunoSEQ multiplex PCR, while the TCRdb copy is restricted to in-frame clones and leaves out a portion. Here the sample spans about 140,000 clones, approximately 90% being singletons. V was clipped by 3 bases and J by 8 bases; unmatched bases: 7. This CDR3 region has 15 residues. Germline-derived CDR1 and CDR2 are MGHDK and SYGVNS. This material consisted of peripheral blood, taken on day 0 of AZD1222 vaccination. V usage is TRBV25-1 and J usage is TRBJ2-2, with 9 bases that match TRBD2. The source is an adult in good health. The CDR3 region has the DNA TGTGCCAGCAGTGATGTGCGGCTAGCGGGAGGGGAGCTGTTTTTT. Its translation: CASSDVRLAGGELFF.